Listed below are T cell receptor beta chains from one sample, sequenced in a study of T cell responses to AZD1222 COVID-19 vaccine. Sequenced by immunoSEQ multiplex PCR; TCRdb stores in-frame clones only, minus some. The sample records some 180,000 clones, about 93% being singletons. The material was peripheral blood, obtained 28 days after the second dose of the MenACWY control vaccine. The receptors stem from an adult who received the MenACWY meningococcal vaccine as a control. Each CDR3 is given with its conserved first and last residue. Clone sizes are given selectively: once, few, many, or a class where the clone is expanded.

CDR3 length	clone size	J gene	V gene	CDR3 protein
14	.	TRBJ1-1	TRBV15	CATSRGGSNTEAFF
14	.	TRBJ1-2	TRBV6-2/TRBV6-3	CASSYSGRGYGYTF
16	.	TRBJ1-4	TRBV27	CASSSTTGRLKGELFF
15	.	TRBJ1-4	TRBV18	CASSPPGTRREKLFF
15	.	TRBJ1-5	TRBV3-1/TRBV3-2	CASSQDSVRNQPQHF
15	.	TRBJ1-5	TRBV27	CASSMGGHSNQPQHF
14	.	TRBJ1-2	TRBV6-6	CASSYSAPQVSYTF
14	.	TRBJ2-5	TRBV6-5	CASARSGGQETQYF
15	few	TRBJ1-6	TRBV4-3	CASSQDPGSFAPLHF
14	once	TRBJ2-2	TRBV5-1	CASSIDRGTGELFF
16	.	TRBJ1-5	TRBV27	CASSSGTGGRNQPQHF
17	once	TRBJ2-1	TRBV18	CASSWGLAGGLYNEQFF
14	.	TRBJ1-1	TRBV18	CASSPGQGNTEAFF
15	.	TRBJ2-7	TRBV7-8	CASSPAGTRDYEQYF
13	.	TRBJ1-6	TRBV30	CAWRGDFNSPLHF
16	.	TRBJ2-1	TRBV3-1/TRBV3-2	CASSQAPLRLDNEQFF
19	.	TRBJ1-1	TRBV5-1	CASSQGGLFGASGNTEAFF
15	.	TRBJ1-1	TRBV7-9	CASSPPGTGNTEAFF
16	.	TRBJ2-3	TRBV28	CASSLGGRGNADTQYF
17	.	TRBJ1-6	TRBV10-3	CAISSSGTGGPDSPLHF
13	.	TRBJ1-2	TRBV5-6	CASSLAGVGGYTF
15	.	TRBJ2-7	TRBV7-9	CASSPGGTEGREQYF
14	.	TRBJ1-5	TRBV30	CAWSVGNSNQPQHF
15	.	TRBJ2-5	TRBV18	CASSPDRGLRETQYF
20	.	TRBJ2-1	TRBV19	CASSIDPVESRQGFLNEQFF
13	.	TRBJ1-1	TRBV12-3/TRBV12-4	CASSLSGGTEAFF
14	.	TRBJ1-3	TRBV27	CASSLGGPGNTIYF
15	.	TRBJ1-5	TRBV6-7	CASSFYRDGNQPQHF
15	once	TRBJ1-4	TRBV6-5	CASSYSNRGYEKLFF
13	.	TRBJ2-7	TRBV7-2	CASSLWGGDEQYF
17	few	TRBJ1-2	TRBV21-1	CASIGQGGNRHYYGYTF
14	few	TRBJ1-1	TRBV4-1	CASRGGLKNTEAFF
15	.	TRBJ1-4	TRBV5-5	CASSLNQATNEKLFF
14	.	TRBJ1-1	TRBV28	CASSLGTLNTEAFF
15	few	TRBJ2-7	TRBV10-2	CASSGSGTGSYEQYF
16	.	TRBJ2-7	TRBV7-9	CASSAPGTGLSYEQYF
14	.	TRBJ2-5	TRBV6-5	CASRPSGSRETQYF
14	.	TRBJ2-7	TRBV7-2	CASSFRRVRDEQYF
13	.	TRBJ1-1	TRBV5-1	CASSWSGGPEAFF
12	once	TRBJ1-1	TRBV5-6	CASSFANTEAFF
14	.	TRBJ1-5	TRBV7-2	CASSLDRDNQPQHF
14	.	TRBJ1-2	TRBV28	CASRTPSRFYGYTF
15	.	TRBJ1-5	TRBV18	CASSTDGYSNQPQHF